Below, 17 T cell receptor beta chains from the same sample are listed, as sequenced in a study of T-cell memory formation after mild COVID-19 (dated by TCRdb to the early 2020s). Libraries were prepared through 5' RACE. Sequencing was carried out with an Illumina NovaSeq 6000. In TCRdb, the public reads were trimmed at Q25 with fastp and aligned with MiXCR, with productive beta chains retained. Rows with a matching CDR3 protein are joined into one entry that keeps the most common DNA and genes. The sample table shows about 360,000 distinct CDR3 sequences, and 13% to 15% are seen once. The ten largest clones add up to about 20% of the sample. Material: PBMCs or a T cell subset sorted from them (not recorded which). The source is a man younger than 35 who had mild COVID-19 (a few samples of this study predate the infection). The sample titles of this study are shuffled in the database, so cell type and time point are left out; the donor was told from shared clones.

This clonotype was counted ten times or more. The chain couples TRBV15 to TRBJ2-7; D unresolved. Germline values: CDR1 LNHNV, CDR2 YYDKDF (reference sequence). The ends were cut back, 0 bases at V and 3 bases at J, with 6 bases in the middle. The length of the CDR3 is 13 residues. CDR3 sequence reads: CATSRDPSYEQYF. The CDR3, as DNA: TGTGCCACCAGCAGAGATCCTAGCTACGAGCAGTACTTC.

This clonotype was counted only a few times. This rearrangement joins TRBV27 to TRBJ1-3; D uncertain. Trimming stripped 2 bases from V and 0 bases from J, with 11 bases between. This CDR3 region has 16 residues. The germline gives CDR1 MNHEY, CDR2 SMNVEV (reference sequence). The CDR3 loop is CASSLTQPFSGNTIYF. The CDR3 DNA is TGTGCCAGCAGTTTAACGCAGCCATTCTCTGGAAACACCATATATTTT.

The chain couples TRBV7-3 to TRBJ1-4; 7 nucleotides line up with TRBD1. Germline values: CDR1 SGHTA, CDR2 FQGTGA. With 4 bases clipped from V and 3 bases from J, the junction kept 8 bases outside the gene matches. The CDR3 loop spans 16 amino acids. The CDR3: CASSSLTGESNEKLFF. CDR3 in DNA: TGTGCCAGCAGCTCCCTAACAGGGGAGTCTAATGAAAAACTGTTTTTT.

CDR3 DNA: TGCAGTGCTAGAGATAGGAGGTTCGGGAACACTGAAGCTTTCTTT. It is translated as CSARDRRFGNTEAFF. The gene calls are TRBV20-1 and TRBJ1-1; the D is unclear. The CDR3 consists of 15 residues. Germline values: CDR1 DFQATT, CDR2 SNEGSKA (reference sequence). The germline V and J ends were trimmed by 0 bases and 1 base, with 12 bases remaining between them.

The chain couples TRBV3-1 to TRBJ2-2, with 9 bases identical to TRBD1. CDR3 length: 15 amino acids. The J segment lost 4 bases and the V segment lost 10 bases, leaving 10 bases of the junction unmatched. Germline-derived CDR1 and CDR2 are LGHDT and YNNKEL (reference sequence). The CDR3 DNA is TGTGCCACCAACAGGGGGCCTACCTCCACCGGGGAGCTGTTTTTT. It codes for CATNRGPTSTGELFF.

This clonotype was seen a handful of times. The chain recombines TRBV7-2 with TRBJ2-1; 9 bases are a match to TRBD2. CDR1 SGHTA and CDR2 FQGNSA come from the germline V gene. The CDR3 has 16 residues. V was clipped by 1 base and J by 9 bases; unmatched bases: 10. Written as DNA, the CDR3 is TGTGCCAGCAGCTTAGATATGGCGGGGGGGTTGGTTGAGCAGTTCTTC. Translating gives CASSLDMAGGLVEQFF.

This clonotype was seen a handful of times. V usage is TRBV6-5 and J usage is TRBJ2-5, with TRBD1 matching over 7 bases. Trimming at V came to 6 bases and at J to 0 bases, leaving 13 bases not matched to a gene. The length of the CDR3 is 17 residues. Germline CDR1 and CDR2: MNHEY and SVGAGI. The DNA for the CDR3 is TGTGCCAGCAGCCGATACAGGGGTCTCGGGTACCAAGAGACCCAGTACTTC. It specifies CASSRYRGLGYQETQYF.

This chain links TRBV4-1 with TRBJ2-5, with a tentative D call TRBD1 (6 bases). V was pared by 4 bases and J by 2 bases, with 20 bases between. CDR3 length: 17 amino acids. Germline V lookup: CDR1 MGHRA, CDR2 YSYEKL. The chain's CDR3 is CASSRDDRLKFQETQYF. CDR3 sequence (DNA): TGCGCCAGCAGCCGGGACGACAGGCTAAAATTTCAAGAGACCCAGTACTTC.

The gene calls are TRBV7-2 and TRBJ2-7; weak D call: TRBD2 (5 bases). From germline, CDR1 is SGHTA and CDR2 FQGNSA. This CDR3 has 15 amino acids. V was trimmed by 2 bases and J by 0 bases, leaving 11 bases between them. CDR3 region: CASSLNGVSSYEQYV. The CDR3 bases are TGTGCCAGCAGCTTAAACGGGGTTAGCTCCTACGAGCAGTACGTC.

The table lists this clonotype with a few counts. V gene TRBV7-9 combines with J gene TRBJ1-4, with TRBD1 as a possible D gene (5 bases). V lost 5 bases to trimming and J lost 13 bases, with 11 bases between them. Per the germline V gene, CDR1 is SEHNR and CDR2 is FQNEAQ (reference sequence). CDR3 length: 11 residues. CDR3 DNA: TGTGCCAGCAGCGCTACAGGAGGACTGTTTTTT. Protein: CASSATGGLFF. Drawing the rest from reference TRBV7-9 and TRBJ1-4, the complete variable domain is DTGVSQNPRHKITKRGQNVTFRCDPISEHNRLYWYRQTLGQGPEFLTYFQNEAQLEKSRLLSDRFSAERPKGSFSTLEIQRTEQGDSAMYLCASSATGGLFFGSGTQLSVL.

The rearrangement joins TRBV10-3 to TRBJ2-6, with unresolved D. The germline CDR1 and CDR2 sequences are ENHRY and SYGVKD. Trimming stripped 0 bases from V and 1 base from J, with 7 bases between. This CDR3 has 16 residues. CDR3 bases: TGTGCCATCAGTGAGTCAATCAGATCTGGGGCCAACGTCCTGACTTTC. It yields the protein CAISESIRSGANVLTF.

This clonotype was counted only a few times. The V gene is TRBV4-1, the J gene TRBJ2-3; perhaps TRBD1 as D (5 bases). Germline V gives CDR1 MGHRA, CDR2 YSYEKL. Trimming stripped 2 bases from V and 3 bases from J, with 9 bases between. CDR3 length: 14 residues. DNA for the CDR3: TGCGCCAGCAGCCAACAACAGGAGACAGATACGCAGTATTTT. This translates into CASSQQQETDTQYF.

This clonotype was picked up a small number of times. This chain connects TRBV25-1 to TRBJ1-1, with no clear D. The CDR3 contains 14 residues. CDR1 and CDR2 from the germline V gene are MGHDK and SYGVNS. V lost 2 bases, J lost 6 bases, and 13 bases lay in between. The CDR3 spells CASSERKGWAEAFF. CDR3 coding DNA: TGTGCCAGCAGTGAACGGAAGGGTTGGGCTGAAGCTTTCTTT.

This clonotype was seen many times. This chain uses TRBV5-1 with TRBJ2-4; perhaps TRBD2 as D (5 bases). The germline V gene has CDR1 SGHRS and CDR2 YFSETQ. This CDR3 contains 15 residues. Trimming cost V 4 bases and J 8 bases, with 19 bases left between them. The CDR3 DNA reads as TGCGCCAGCAGCCCCGGTGCCGCCCCCGGGGACATTCAGTACTTC. Translation gives CASSPGAAPGDIQYF. The full variable domain, in which reference TRBV5-1 and TRBJ2-4 provide the parts outside the CDR3, is KAGVTQTPRYLIKTRGQQVTLSCSPISGHRSVSWYQQTPGQGLQFLFEYFSETQRNKGNFPGRFSGRQFSNSRSEMNVSTLELGDSALYLCASSPGAAPGDIQYFGAGTRLSVL.

Concerning this clonotype: At one end, the junction sequence differs from germline, possibly due to a read error. The rearrangement joins TRBV3-1 to TRBJ1-1; 7 bases agree with TRBD1. Germline V gene data show CDR1 as LGHDT and CDR2 as YNNKEL (reference sequence). There are 13 residues in the CDR3. CDR3: CASSPTGNPEAFF. The CDR3 nucleotides are TGTGCCAGCAGCCCGACAGGGAACCCTGAAGCTTTCTTT.

This clonotype was recorded a few times. The V and J genes are TRBV10-3 and TRBJ2-5; D is undetermined. Germline CDR1 is ENHRY and CDR2 is SYGVKD. The V end was cut by 1 base, the J end by 0 bases, with 6 bases between. This CDR3 region has 14 residues. The CDR3 DNA sequence: TGTGCCATCAGTGAGTATCCTGACCAAGAGACCCAGTACTTC. This codes for CAISEYPDQETQYF.

This clonotype was seen only a few times. This chain links TRBV7-2 with TRBJ1-1; 8 bases align to TRBD1. J lost 5 bases, V lost 5 bases, and 7 bases had no gene match. This CDR3 has 14 residues. The germline V gene has CDR1 SGHTA and CDR2 FQGNSA. Here the CDR3 DNA reads TGTGCCAGCAGCACGACAGGGGTTGGGACTGAAGCTTTCTTT. As protein: CASSTTGVGTEAFF.